This T cell receptor (beta chain) was identified in a study of cytomegalovirus exposure and HLA in healthy donors. PCR involved 60 Vbeta and 13 Jbeta primers. The method was immunoSEQ multiplex PCR; TCRdb's version includes in-frame clones alone and lacks a portion of them. The sample has approximately 79,000 clones; about four fifths are singletons. Trimming took 1 base from V and 5 from J, leaving 8 bases between them. CDR3 length: 13 residues. Germline loops: CDR1 SEHNR, CDR2 FQNEAQ (reference sequence). The V call is TRBV7-9, the J call TRBJ1-1, with unresolved D. The sequencing input was PBMCs. This sequence was found in a man between 40 and 49 years old in good health and CMV-seronegative. CDR3 loop: CASSLEHRTEAFF. The DNA for the CDR3 is TGTGCCAGCAGCTTAGAGCATAGAACTGAAGCTTTCTTT.